This TCR beta chain derives from a study of patients and donors after allogeneic stem cell transplantation. TCRdb re-analysed the RT-PCR reads in MiXCR, keeping a single row per CDR3 protein. The sample records approximately 150,000 distinct CDR3 sequences, about 40% being singletons. Trimming stripped 0 bases from V and 8 bases from J, with 5 bases between. This CDR3 has 12 amino acids. The germline V gene has CDR1 KGHSY and CDR2 FQNENV. Source material: blood, either unsorted or a sorted T cell fraction (not recorded which). V usage is TRBV16 and J usage is TRBJ1-3, with D unresolved. The TCR was taken from a human donor who was either an allogeneic HSCT recipient or a stem cell or donor lymphocyte infusion donor (not recorded which). It is not recorded whose cells these are; they may come from a transplant donor. The CDR3 spells CASSQSKDTIYF. The CDR3 DNA sequence: TGTGCCAGCAGCCAATCCAAGGACACCATATATTTT.